This TCR beta chain was profiled in a study of T cells after posttransplantation cyclophosphamide (dated by TCRdb to about 2016). With regard to the full study: Using TRB sequencing, the study followed how the T cell repertoire reconstituted after myeloablative bone marrow transplantation in which posttransplantation cyclophosphamide served as GVHD prophylaxis. Antigen receptor sequencing covered samples from a few dozen PTCy-treated patients and some 15 of their related bone marrow donors. TRB sequencing was performed on blood from all 35 or so PTCy patients with 1-year posttransplant specimens. Up to 3 additional blood samples from 2 to 5.2 years after transplant were also TRB-sequenced in 3 patients, as was pretransplant blood from several patients. TRA and TRB clonality were tightly correlated in 9 or 10 samples, so subsequent TCR analyses focused on TRB only. Public TRB sequences were searched against a database of over 3,600 sequences associated with responses to pathogens, tumor antigens, self-antigens and alloantigens. Overall study outcomes, separate from this receptor: Donor-recipient similarity was low at 1-2 months but increased during the first year, and donor CD8+ memory clones often dominated later blood repertoires. Across the approximately 47 patients, TRB clonality was highly associated with recipient CMV seropositivity and CMV reactivation, and diversity with PTCy was similar to that in the CNI/methotrexate controls. The TRB repertoires of T cells infiltrating skin or the GI tract showed only limited overlap with the TRB repertoires found in blood.

V is reduced by 8 bases and J by 9 bases, leaving a spacing of 11 bases between them. From its cysteine to its phenylalanine, the CDR3 spans 11 amino acids. Of all the DNA, just the CDR3 is kept, 33 bases in frame from base 1. CDR1 and CDR2 are read off the germline V gene as ENHRY and SYGVKD. Concerning this clone: This clone's antigen is unknown. Nothing much larger sits one base from this clone, and base qualities are not available.

In the paper's terms, the treatment or condition label means: high-dose cyclophosphamide on days +3 and +4 as single-agent GVHD prophylaxis. Patients in the PTCy group got busulfan and fludarabine conditioning, a marrow graft from a related or unrelated donor, and cyclophosphamide on days +3 and +4. The PTCy-treated patients were enrolled in a prospective multi-institutional clinical trial. Peripheral blood and bone marrow mononuclear cells were isolated by Ficoll-Hypaque density centrifugation and cryopreserved. Genomic DNA was the input for TRB sequencing, which was run either with the immunoSEQ assay at survey resolution or with the hsTCRB kit. The published analysis was carried out like this. The immunoSEQ software was used for initial read processing, and the LymphoSeq R package was used for repertoire analyses. Clonality was computed as 1 minus normalized Shannon entropy; Gini coefficient was also calculated for each TRB dataset. To infer phenotypes in unsorted samples, TRB sequences from sorted subsets of the recipient or donor were mapped onto the unsorted samples of the same recipient. TCRdb retrieved this table from immuneACCESS and kept in-frame rearrangements only. Not all clones are present; in checked studies, unresolved V genes account for under half, and no reason is known for the remainder. V and J calls and clone size are as listed in that table; D and trimming were resolved from the DNA. A total of roughly 4,000 clones appear in this sample, 77% of them only once. About 39% of the sample rests with the top ten.

The chain is encoded by TRBV10-3 joined to TRBJ2-1; no D gene can be assigned with confidence. This material consisted of PBMCs, taken approximately 30 days after a stem cell transplant with posttransplant cyclophosphamide. The receptor was isolated from a male patient in his forties or fifties who received an allogeneic stem cell transplant from an unrelated donor, was CMV-positive, and had acute GVHD only. Where a transplant has occurred, the graft donor may have supplied some of the T cells. The DNA reads TGTGCCATCGCTTTCCGCGGTGAGCAGTTCTTC. Translated, it gives CAIAFRGEQFF.